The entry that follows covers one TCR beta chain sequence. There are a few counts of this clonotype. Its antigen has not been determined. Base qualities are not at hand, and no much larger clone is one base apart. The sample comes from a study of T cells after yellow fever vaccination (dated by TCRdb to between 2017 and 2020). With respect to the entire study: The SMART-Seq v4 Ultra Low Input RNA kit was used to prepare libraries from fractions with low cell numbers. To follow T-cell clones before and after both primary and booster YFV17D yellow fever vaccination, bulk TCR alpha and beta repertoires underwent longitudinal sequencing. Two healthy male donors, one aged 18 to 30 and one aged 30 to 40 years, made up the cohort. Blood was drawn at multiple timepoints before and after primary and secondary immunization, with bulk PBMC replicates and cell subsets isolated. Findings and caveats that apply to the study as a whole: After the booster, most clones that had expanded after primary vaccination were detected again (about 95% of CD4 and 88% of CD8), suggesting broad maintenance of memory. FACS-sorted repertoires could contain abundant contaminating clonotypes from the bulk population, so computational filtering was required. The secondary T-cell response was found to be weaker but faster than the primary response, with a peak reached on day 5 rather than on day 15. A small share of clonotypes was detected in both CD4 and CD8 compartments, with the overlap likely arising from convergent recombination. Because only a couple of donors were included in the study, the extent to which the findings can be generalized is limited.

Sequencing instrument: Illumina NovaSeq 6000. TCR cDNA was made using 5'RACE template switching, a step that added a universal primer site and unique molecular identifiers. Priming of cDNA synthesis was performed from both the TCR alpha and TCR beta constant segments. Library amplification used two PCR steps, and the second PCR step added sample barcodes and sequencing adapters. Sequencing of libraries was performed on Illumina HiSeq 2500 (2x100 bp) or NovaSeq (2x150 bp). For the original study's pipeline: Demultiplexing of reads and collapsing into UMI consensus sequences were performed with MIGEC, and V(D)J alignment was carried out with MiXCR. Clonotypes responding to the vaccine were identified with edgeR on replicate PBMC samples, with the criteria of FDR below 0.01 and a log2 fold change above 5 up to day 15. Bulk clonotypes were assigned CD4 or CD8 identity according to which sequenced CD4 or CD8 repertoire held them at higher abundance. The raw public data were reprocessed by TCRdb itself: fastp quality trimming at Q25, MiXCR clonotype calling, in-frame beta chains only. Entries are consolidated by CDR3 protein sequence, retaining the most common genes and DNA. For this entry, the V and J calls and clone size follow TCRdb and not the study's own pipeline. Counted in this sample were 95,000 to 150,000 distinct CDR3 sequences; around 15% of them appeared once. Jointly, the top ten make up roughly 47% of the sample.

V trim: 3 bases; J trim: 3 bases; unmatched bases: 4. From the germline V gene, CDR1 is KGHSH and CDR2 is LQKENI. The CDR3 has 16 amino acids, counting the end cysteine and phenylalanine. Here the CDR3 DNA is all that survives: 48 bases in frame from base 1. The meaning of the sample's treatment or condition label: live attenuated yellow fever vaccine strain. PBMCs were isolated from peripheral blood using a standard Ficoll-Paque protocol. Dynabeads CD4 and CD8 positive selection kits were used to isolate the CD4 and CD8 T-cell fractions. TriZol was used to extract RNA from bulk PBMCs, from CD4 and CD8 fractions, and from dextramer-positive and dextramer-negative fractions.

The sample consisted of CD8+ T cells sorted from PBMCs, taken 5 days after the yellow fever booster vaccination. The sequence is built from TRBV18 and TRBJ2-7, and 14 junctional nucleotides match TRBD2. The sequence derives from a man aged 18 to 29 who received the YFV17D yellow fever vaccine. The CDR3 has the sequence CASSPGLAGGYYEQYF. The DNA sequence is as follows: TGTGCCAGCTCACCCGGACTAGCGGGGGGATACTACGAGCAGTACTTC.